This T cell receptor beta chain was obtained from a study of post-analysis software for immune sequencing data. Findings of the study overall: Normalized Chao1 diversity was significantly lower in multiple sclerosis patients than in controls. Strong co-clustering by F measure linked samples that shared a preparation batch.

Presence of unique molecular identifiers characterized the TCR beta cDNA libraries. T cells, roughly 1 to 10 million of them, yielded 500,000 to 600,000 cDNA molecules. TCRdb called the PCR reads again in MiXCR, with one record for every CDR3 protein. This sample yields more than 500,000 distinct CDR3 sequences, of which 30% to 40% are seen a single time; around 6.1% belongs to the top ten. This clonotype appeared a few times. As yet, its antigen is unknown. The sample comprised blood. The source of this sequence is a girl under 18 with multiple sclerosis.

CDR3 sequence reads: CSARASFMMNTEAFF. CDR3 coding DNA: TGCAGTGCTAGAGCCAGTTTTATGATGAACACTGAAGCTTTCTTT. The rearrangement uses TRBV20-1 and TRBJ1-1; D is undetermined. Germline loops: CDR1 DFQATT, CDR2 SNEGSKA (reference sequence). Trimming took off 1 base at V and 0 bases at J, with 12 bases between the two ends. This CDR3 contains 15 residues.